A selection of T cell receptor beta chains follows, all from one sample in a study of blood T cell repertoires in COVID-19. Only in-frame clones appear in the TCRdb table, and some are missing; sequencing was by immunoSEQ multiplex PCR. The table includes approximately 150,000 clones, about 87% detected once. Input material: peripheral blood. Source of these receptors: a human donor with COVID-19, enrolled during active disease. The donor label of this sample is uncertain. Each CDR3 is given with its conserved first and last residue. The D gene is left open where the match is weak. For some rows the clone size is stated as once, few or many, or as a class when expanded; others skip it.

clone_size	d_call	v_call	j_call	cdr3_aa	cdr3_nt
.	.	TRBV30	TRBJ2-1	CAWSVRGLLEQFF	TGTGCCTGGAGTGTAAGGGGACTTCTTGAGCAGTTCTTC
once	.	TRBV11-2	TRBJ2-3	CASSLGRGGASDTQYF	TGTGCCAGCAGCTTAGGCCGCGGTGGGGCCTCAGATACGCAGTATTTT
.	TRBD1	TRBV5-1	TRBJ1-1	CASSFTGGLNTEAFF	TGCGCCAGCAGCTTCACAGGGGGGTTGAACACTGAAGCTTTCTTT
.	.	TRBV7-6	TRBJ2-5	CASQGQETQYF	TGTGCCAGCCAGGGTCAAGAGACCCAGTACTTC
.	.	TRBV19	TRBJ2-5	CASSVGTSGTQYF	TGTGCCAGTAGTGTTGGGACATCGGGTACCCAGTACTTC
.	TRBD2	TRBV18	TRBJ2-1	CASSPRLAGPSYNEQFF	TGTGCCAGCTCACCCCGACTAGCGGGACCATCCTACAATGAGCAGTTCTTC
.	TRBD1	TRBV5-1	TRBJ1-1	CASSLDPGQAEAFF	TGCGCCAGCAGCTTAGACCCCGGACAGGCTGAAGCTTTCTTT
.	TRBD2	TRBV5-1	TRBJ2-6	CASSFLATGGSRSGANVLTF	TGCGCCAGCAGCTTTCTCGCAACGGGGGGTTCTCGCTCTGGGGCCAACGTCCTGACTTTC
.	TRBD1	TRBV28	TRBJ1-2	CASSSGDSQANGYTF	TGTGCCAGCAGTTCGGGGGACAGCCAAGCGAATGGCTACACCTTC
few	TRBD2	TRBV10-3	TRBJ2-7	CAISASGRSDEQYF	TGTGCCATCAGTGCTAGCGGGAGGTCGGACGAGCAGTACTTC
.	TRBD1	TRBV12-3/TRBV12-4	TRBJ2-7	CASRRDRNEQYF	TGTGCCAGCAGACGGGACAGGAACGAGCAGTACTTC
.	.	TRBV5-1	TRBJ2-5	CASSLTGYQETQYF	TGCGCCAGCAGCTTGACAGGGTACCAAGAGACCCAGTACTTC
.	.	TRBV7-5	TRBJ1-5	CVRDRQGIVSNQPQHF	TGTGTCAGAGACCGACAGGGGATTGTCAGCAATCAGCCCCAGCATTTT
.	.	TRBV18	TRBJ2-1	CASSPLTGSSEQFF	TGTGCCAGCTCACCCTTGACGGGATCAAGTGAGCAGTTCTTC
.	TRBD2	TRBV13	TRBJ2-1	CASSSIWTSGRASLYNEQFF	TGTGCCAGCAGCTCGATATGGACTAGCGGGAGAGCCTCCCTCTACAATGAGCAGTTCTTC
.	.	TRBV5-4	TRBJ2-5	CASSRRLVETQYF	TGTGCCAGCAGCCGACGACTAGTGGAGACCCAGTACTTC
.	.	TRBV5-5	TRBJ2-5	CASSLITAQETQYF	TGTGCCAGCAGCTTGATCACAGCACAAGAGACCCAGTACTTC
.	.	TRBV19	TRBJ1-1	CASSIRRGEAFF	TGTGCCAGTAGTATCCGGCGGGGGGAAGCTTTCTTT
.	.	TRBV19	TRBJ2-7	CASSNRGISYEQYF	TGTGCCAGTAGTAACAGAGGGATCTCCTACGAGCAGTACTTC
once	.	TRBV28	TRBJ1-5	CASNIQPQHF	TGTGCCAGTAATATCCAGCCCCAGCATTTT
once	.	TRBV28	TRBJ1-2	CASSQSVNGYTF	TGTGCCAGCAGTCAATCAGTGAATGGCTACACCTTC
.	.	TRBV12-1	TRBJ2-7	CASSLDTGDEQYF	TGTGCCAGCAGCTTAGATACAGGGGACGAGCAGTACTTC
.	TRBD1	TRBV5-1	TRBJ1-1	CASSFWGDRGLDTEAFF	TGCGCCAGCAGCTTCTGGGGGGACAGGGGGTTGGACACTGAAGCTTTCTTT
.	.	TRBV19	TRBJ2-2	CATLGMVTGELFF	TGTGCCACCTTGGGCATGGTCACCGGGGAGCTGTTTTTT
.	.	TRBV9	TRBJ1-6	CASSARTDNSPLHF	TGTGCCAGCAGCGCAAGGACTGATAATTCACCCCTCCACTTT
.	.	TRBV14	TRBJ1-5	CASSHRSGPYVNQPQHF	TGTGCCAGCAGCCATCGTAGCGGGCCCTACGTGAATCAGCCCCAGCATTTT
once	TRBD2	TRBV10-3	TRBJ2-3	CAIWREGHDTQYF	TGTGCCATCTGGCGGGAGGGCCATGATACGCAGTATTTT
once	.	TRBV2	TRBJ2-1	CASRTTSWTEQFF	TGTGCCAGCAGGACGACTAGTTGGACTGAGCAGTTCTTC
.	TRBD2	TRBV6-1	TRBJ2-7	CASSEVGAGPYEQYF	TGTGCCAGCAGTGAAGTCGGAGCGGGACCCTACGAGCAGTACTTC
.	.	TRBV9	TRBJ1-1	CASSGSLTGEAFF	TGTGCCAGCAGCGGATCTTTGACAGGTGAAGCTTTCTTT
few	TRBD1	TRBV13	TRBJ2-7	CASTRQGYGEQYF	TGTGCCAGCACCCGACAGGGCTACGGGGAGCAGTACTTC
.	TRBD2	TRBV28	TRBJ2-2	CASSRLAGETGELFF	TGTGCCAGCAGCAGACTAGCGGGAGAAACCGGGGAGCTGTTTTTT
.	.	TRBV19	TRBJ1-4	CATSRNRDTGEKLFF	TGTGCCACAAGTAGGAACCGGGACACAGGGGAAAAACTGTTTTTT
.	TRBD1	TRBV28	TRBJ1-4	CASSSGQAGEKLFF	TGTGCCAGCAGTTCTGGACAGGCGGGTGAAAAACTGTTTTTT
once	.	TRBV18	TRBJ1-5	CASSPMEGRSNQPQHF	TGTGCCAGCTCACCAATGGAGGGGAGGAGCAATCAGCCCCAGCATTTT
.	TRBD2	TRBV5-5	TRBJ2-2	CASSSLLAGGPIAGELFF	TGTGCCAGCAGCTCGCTACTAGCGGGGGGGCCGATTGCCGGGGAGCTGTTTTTT
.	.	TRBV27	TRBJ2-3	CASSSGQSTDTQYF	TGTGCCAGCAGTTCCGGACAGAGCACAGATACGCAGTATTTT
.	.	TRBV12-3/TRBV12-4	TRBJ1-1	CASRRSDTEAFF	TGTGCCAGCAGACGGTCCGACACTGAAGCTTTCTTT
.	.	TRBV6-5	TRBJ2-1	CAARRVGSFYNEQFF	TGTGCCGCCCGGAGGGTGGGGAGCTTCTACAATGAGCAGTTCTTC
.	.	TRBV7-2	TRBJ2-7	CASSLVEQGEQYF	TGTGCCAGCAGCTTAGTTGAGCAGGGAGAGCAGTACTTC
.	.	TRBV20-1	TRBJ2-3	CSAPFTDTQYF	TGCAGTGCCCCCTTTACAGATACGCAGTATTTT
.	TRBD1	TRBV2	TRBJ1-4	CASSVSRDSGEKLFF	TGTGCCAGCAGTGTTTCCCGGGACAGCGGCGAAAAACTGTTTTTT
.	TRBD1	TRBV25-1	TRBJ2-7	CATQDRSAHEQYF	TGTGCCACCCAGGACAGGTCTGCCCACGAGCAGTACTTC
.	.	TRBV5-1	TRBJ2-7	CASSSALGVDEQYF	TGCGCCAGCAGCTCAGCCTTAGGGGTTGACGAGCAGTACTTC
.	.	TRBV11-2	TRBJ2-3	CASRRGDTQYF	TGTGCCAGCAGGCGGGGAGATACGCAGTATTTT
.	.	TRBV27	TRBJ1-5	CASRPGRSNQPQHF	TGTGCCAGCAGGCCAGGGCGTAGCAATCAGCCCCAGCATTTT
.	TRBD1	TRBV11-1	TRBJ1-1	CASSPGTGRTEAFF	TGTGCCAGCAGCCCCGGGACAGGGAGGACTGAAGCTTTCTTT
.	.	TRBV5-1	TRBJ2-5	CASSLAGGETQYF	TGCGCCAGCAGCTTGGCCGGGGGAGAGACCCAGTACTTC